This T cell receptor (beta chain) was captured by sequencing in a study of human T cells and chemical hapten exposure. In the study overall: Slight volume differences across pooled libraries mainly accounted for varying per-sample TCR yields.

This clonotype was seen repeatedly, ten times or more. Time point here: patch test 1, 2 weeks after DPC sensitization. As to treatment: therapeutic diphenylcyclopropenone sensitization with weekly scalp DPC. Germline V gene sequence: CDR1 ENHRY, CDR2 SYGVKD. This CDR3 region has 12 residues. Trimming shortened V by 2 bases and J by 9 bases, and 8 bases separated the two germline ends. MiXCR, applied by TCRdb to the RACE reads, yields one record per CDR3 protein. The sample contains some 350,000 distinct CDR3 sequences, around 7% of which appear only once. This material consisted of whole blood, taken in connection with sensitization to the hapten diphenylcyclopropenone (DPC). The TCR was taken from a young woman with alopecia areata. Some clones in this sample may be carry-over from other donors' samples. The chain links TRBV10-3 to TRBJ1-5; D remains unclear. The CDR3 protein is CAISEVGGPQHF. The CDR3 DNA follows: TGTGCCATCAGTGAGGTGGGAGGGCCCCAGCATTTT.